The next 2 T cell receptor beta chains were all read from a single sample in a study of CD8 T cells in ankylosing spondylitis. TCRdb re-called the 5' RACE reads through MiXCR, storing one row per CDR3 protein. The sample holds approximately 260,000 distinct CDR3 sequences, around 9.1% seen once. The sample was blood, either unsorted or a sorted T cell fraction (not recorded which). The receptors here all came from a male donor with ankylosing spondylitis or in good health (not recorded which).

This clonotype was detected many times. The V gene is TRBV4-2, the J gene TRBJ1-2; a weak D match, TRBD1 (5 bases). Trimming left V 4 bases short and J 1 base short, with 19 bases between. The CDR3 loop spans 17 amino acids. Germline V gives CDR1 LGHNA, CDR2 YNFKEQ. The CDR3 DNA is TGTGCCAGCAGCCCGCCAAGGGTGCGAGGGGATAACTATGGCTACACCTTC. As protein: CASSPPRVRGDNYGYTF.

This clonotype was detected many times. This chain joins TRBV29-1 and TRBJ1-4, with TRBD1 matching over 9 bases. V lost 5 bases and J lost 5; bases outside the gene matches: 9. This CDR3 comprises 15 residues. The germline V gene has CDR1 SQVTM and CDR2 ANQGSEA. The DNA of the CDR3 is TGCAGCGTTCGTTTGGGACAGGGACGAAATGAAAAACTGTTTTTT. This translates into CSVRLGQGRNEKLFF.